This TCR beta chain was captured by sequencing in a study of T-cell reconstitution after alpha-beta-depleted transplantation in children. Findings of the study overall: About two months after transplant, alpha-beta T cells reportedly came from several hundred expanded graft clones. By one year post-transplant, T-cell counts and diversity largely arose from T cells that were newly produced. High day-60 TCRbeta diversity in some patients came from surviving recipient T cells and thymic progenitors.

V was cut by 5 bases and J by 8 bases, with 12 bases left in between. Germline CDR1 and CDR2: LNHDA and SQIVND (reference sequence). The length of the CDR3 is 12 residues. A remark on this clonotype: Its antigen is currently unknown.

Unique molecular identifiers were built into the TCRbeta library. TCRdb ran MiXCR on the PCR reads and lists one entry per CDR3 protein. The sample includes hundreds of thousands of distinct CDR3 sequences, about an eighth of them seen just once. The sample in question was PBMCs, obtained before TCRalphabeta/CD19-depleted stem cell transplant. The chain links TRBV19 to TRBJ1-2, with D perhaps matching TRBD1 (6 bases). This clonotype was sampled from a girl aged 2-9 years with congenital amegakaryocytic thrombocytopenia, due to receive a stem cell transplant. Written as DNA, the CDR3 is TGTGCCAGTAGTTATTACAGGGAAGGCTACACCTTC. It yields the protein CASSYYREGYTF.